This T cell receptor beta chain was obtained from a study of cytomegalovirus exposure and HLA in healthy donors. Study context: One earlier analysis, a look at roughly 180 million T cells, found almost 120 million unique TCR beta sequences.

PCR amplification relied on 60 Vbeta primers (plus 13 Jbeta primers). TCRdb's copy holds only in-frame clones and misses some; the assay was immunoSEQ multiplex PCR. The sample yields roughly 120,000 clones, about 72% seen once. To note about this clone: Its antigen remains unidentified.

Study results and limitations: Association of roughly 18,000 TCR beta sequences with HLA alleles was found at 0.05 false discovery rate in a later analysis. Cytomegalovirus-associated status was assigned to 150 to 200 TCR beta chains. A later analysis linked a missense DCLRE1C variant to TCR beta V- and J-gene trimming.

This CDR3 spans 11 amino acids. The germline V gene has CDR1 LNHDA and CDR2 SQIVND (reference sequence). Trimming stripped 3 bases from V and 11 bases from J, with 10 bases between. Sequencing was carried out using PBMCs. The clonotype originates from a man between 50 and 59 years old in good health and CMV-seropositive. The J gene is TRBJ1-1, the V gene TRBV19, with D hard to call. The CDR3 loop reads CASSIGPGAFF. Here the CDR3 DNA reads TGTGCCAGTAGTATCGGGCCGGGGGCTTTCTTT.